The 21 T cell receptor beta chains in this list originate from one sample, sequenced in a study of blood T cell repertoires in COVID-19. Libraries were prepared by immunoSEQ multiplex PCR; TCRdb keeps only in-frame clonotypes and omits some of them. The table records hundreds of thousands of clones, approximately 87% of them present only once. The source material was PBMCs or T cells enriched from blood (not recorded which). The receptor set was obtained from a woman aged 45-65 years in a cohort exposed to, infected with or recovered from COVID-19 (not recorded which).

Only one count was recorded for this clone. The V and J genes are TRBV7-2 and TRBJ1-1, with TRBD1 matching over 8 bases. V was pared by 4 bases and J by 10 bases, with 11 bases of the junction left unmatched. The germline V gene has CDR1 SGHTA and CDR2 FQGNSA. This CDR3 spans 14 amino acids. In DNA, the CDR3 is TGTGCCAGCAGCTCAGGGGCAGGGGGCAGGGGAGCTTTCTTT. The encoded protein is CASSSGAGGRGAFF.

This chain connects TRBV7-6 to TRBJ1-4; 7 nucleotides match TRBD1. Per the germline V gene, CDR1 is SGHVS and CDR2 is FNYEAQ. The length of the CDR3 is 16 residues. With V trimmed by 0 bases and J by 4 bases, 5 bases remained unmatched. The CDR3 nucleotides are TGTGCCAGCAGCTTAGCTTCGACAGGGAATAATGAAAAACTGTTTTTT. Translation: CASSLASTGNNEKLFF.

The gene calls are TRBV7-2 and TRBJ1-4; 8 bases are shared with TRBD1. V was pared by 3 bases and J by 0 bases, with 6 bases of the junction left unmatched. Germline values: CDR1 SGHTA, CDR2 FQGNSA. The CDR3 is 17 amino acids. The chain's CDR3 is CASSFGQGIATNEKLFF. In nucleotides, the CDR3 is TGTGCCAGCAGCTTCGGACAGGGAATTGCAACTAATGAAAAACTGTTTTTT. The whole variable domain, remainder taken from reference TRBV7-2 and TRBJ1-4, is GAGVSQSPSNKVTEKGKDVELRCDPISGHTALYWYRQSLGQGLEFLIYFQGNSAPDKSGLPSDRFSAERTGGSVSTLTIQRTQQEDSAVYLCASSFGQGIATNEKLFFGSGTQLSVL.

CDR3 sequence (DNA): TGTGCCAGCAGTCGAGGGGTCGGGGGGATATACGAGCAGTACTTC. Translated, it gives CASSRGVGGIYEQYF. This chain connects TRBV6-2 or TRBV6-3 to TRBJ2-7, with 7 bases that match TRBD2. The CDR3 is made up of 15 amino acids. The ends lost 5 bases at V and 4 bases at J; junction bases unmatched: 11. The germline gives CDR1 MNHEY, CDR2 SVGEGT.

The CDR3, as DNA: TGTGCCAGCAGCCATCGCTACGAGCAGTACTTC. Encoded protein: CASSHRYEQYF. The J gene is TRBJ2-7, the V gene TRBV14, with D unresolved. CDR1 is SGHDN, CDR2 FVKESK, per germline. Trimming took off 3 bases at V and 3 bases at J, with 3 bases between the two ends. The CDR3 spans 11 residues.

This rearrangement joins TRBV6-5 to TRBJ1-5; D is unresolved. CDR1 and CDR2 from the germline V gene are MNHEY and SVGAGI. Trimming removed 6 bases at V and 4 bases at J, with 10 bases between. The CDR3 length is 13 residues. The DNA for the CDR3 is TGTGCCAGCAGCTGGGCCGAAAATCAGCCCCAGCATTTT. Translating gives CASSWAENQPQHF.

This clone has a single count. CDR3 sequence (DNA): TGTGCCAGCAGCTTAGGTGGGACAGGGGACCAGCCCCAGCATTTT. Its protein is CASSLGGTGDQPQHF. This chain joins TRBV7-2 and TRBJ1-5, with 10 bases matching TRBD1. With 1 base clipped from V and 7 bases from J, the junction kept 4 bases outside the gene matches. CDR3 size: 15 residues. In germline, CDR1 is SGHTA, CDR2 FQGNSA.

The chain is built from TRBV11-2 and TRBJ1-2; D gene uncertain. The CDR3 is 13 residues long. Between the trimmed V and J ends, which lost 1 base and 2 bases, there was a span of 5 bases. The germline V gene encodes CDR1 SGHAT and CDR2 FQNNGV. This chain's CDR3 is CASSLAGNYGYTF. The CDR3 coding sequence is TGTGCCAGCAGCTTAGCCGGGAACTATGGCTACACCTTC.

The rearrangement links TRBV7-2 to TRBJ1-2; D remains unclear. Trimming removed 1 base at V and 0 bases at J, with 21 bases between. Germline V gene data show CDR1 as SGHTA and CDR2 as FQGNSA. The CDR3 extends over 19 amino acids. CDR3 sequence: CASSLGGVSLGKTNYGYTF. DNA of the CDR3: TGTGCCAGCAGCTTAGGGGGAGTTAGTCTTGGTAAAACTAACTATGGCTACACCTTC.

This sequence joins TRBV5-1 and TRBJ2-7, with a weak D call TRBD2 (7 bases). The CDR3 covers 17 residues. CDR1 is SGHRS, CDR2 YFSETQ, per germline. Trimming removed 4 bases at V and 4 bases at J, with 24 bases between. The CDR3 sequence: CASSPLPGGPKAYEQYF. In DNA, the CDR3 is TGCGCCAGCAGCCCCCTACCGGGGGGCCCCAAGGCGTACGAGCAGTACTTC.

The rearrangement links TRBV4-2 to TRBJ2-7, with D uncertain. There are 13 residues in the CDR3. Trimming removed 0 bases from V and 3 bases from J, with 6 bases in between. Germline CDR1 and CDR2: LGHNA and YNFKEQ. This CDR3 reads CASSQDLGYEQYF. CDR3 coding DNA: TGTGCCAGCAGCCAAGATCTCGGCTACGAGCAGTACTTC.

CDR3 loop: CAWSAGNSYGYTF. As DNA, the CDR3 is TGTGCCTGGAGTGCCGGGAACAGCTATGGCTACACCTTC. The chain couples TRBV30 to TRBJ1-2; no firm D call. Germline assignment: CDR1 GTSNPN and CDR2 SVGIG (reference sequence). Trimming stripped 1 base from V and 4 bases from J, with 10 bases between. The CDR3 is 13 amino acids.

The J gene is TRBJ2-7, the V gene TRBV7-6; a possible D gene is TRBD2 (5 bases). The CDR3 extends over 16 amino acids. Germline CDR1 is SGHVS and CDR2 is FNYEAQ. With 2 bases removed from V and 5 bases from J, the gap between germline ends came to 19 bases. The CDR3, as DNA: TGTGCCAGCAGCTTATGGCAGCCGGGGTTAGGAAACGAGCAGTACTTC. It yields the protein CASSLWQPGLGNEQYF. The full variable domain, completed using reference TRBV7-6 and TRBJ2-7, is GAGVSQSPRYKVTKRGQDVALRCDPISGHVSLYWYRQALGQGPEFLTYFNYEAQQDKSGLPNDRFSAERPEGSISTLTIQRTEQRDSAMYRCASSLWQPGLGNEQYFGPGTRLTVT.

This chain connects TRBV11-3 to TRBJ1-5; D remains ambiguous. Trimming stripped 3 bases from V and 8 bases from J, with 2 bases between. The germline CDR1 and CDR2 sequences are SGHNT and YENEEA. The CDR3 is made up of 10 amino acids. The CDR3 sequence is CASSFEPQHF. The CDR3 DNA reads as TGTGCCAGCAGCTTCGAGCCCCAGCATTTT.

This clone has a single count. The CDR3 nucleotides are TGCAGCGTTGAGTCTCTGACAGGGTATGGCTACACCTTC. Translating it yields CSVESLTGYGYTF. V usage is TRBV29-1 and J usage is TRBJ1-2, with 7 bases matching TRBD1. CDR3 length equals 13 residues. V lost 3 bases to trimming and J lost 5 bases; unmatched junction nucleotides: 6. CDR1 SQVTM and CDR2 ANQGSEA come from the germline V gene. The variable domain in full, completed from reference TRBV29-1 and TRBJ1-2, reads SAVISQKPSRDICQRGTSLTIQCQVDSQVTMMFWYRQQPGQSLTLIATANQGSEATYESGFVIDKFPISRPNLTFSTLTVSNMSPEDSSIYLCSVESLTGYGYTFGSGTRLTVV.

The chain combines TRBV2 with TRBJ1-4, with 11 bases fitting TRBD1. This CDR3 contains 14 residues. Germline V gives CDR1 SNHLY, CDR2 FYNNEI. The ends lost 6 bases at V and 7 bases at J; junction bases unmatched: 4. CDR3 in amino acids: CASRAGQGVEKLFF. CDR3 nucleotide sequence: TGTGCCAGCAGAGCGGGACAGGGGGTTGAAAAACTGTTTTTT.

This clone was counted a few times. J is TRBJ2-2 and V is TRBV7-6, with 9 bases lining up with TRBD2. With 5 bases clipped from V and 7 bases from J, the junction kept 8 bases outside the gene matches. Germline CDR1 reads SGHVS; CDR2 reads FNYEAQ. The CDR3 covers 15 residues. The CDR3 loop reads CASSLGTSLNGELFF. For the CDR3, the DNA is TGTGCCAGCAGCCTCGGGACTAGCTTGAACGGGGAGCTGTTTTTT.

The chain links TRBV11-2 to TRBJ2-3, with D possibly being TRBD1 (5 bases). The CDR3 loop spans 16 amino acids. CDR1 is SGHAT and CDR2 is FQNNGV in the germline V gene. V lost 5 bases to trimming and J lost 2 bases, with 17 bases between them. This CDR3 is CASSPRGIGNTDTQYF. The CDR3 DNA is TGTGCCAGCAGCCCAAGGGGTATCGGCAACACAGATACGCAGTATTTT.

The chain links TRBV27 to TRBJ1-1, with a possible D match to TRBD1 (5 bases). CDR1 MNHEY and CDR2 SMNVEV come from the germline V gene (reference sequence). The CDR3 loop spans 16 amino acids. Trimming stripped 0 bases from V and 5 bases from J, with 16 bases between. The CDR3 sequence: CASSLSGGGWITEAFF. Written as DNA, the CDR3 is TGTGCCAGCAGTTTATCCGGGGGGGGATGGATTACTGAAGCTTTCTTT.

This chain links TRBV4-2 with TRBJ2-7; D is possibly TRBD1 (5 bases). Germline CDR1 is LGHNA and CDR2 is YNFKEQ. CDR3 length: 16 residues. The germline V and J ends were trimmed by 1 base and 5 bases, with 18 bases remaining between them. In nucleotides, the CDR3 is TGTGCCAGCAGCCAAGTTTCATTCGGCGCCAGGGACGAGCAGTACTTC. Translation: CASSQVSFGARDEQYF.

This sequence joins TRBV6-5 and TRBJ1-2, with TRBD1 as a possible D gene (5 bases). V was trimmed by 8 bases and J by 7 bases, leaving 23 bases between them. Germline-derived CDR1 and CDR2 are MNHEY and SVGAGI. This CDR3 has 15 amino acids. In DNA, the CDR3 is TGTGCCAGCGGCCCGGCTGGGGCAGGGTGGGGTGGCTACACCTTC. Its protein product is CASGPAGAGWGGYTF.